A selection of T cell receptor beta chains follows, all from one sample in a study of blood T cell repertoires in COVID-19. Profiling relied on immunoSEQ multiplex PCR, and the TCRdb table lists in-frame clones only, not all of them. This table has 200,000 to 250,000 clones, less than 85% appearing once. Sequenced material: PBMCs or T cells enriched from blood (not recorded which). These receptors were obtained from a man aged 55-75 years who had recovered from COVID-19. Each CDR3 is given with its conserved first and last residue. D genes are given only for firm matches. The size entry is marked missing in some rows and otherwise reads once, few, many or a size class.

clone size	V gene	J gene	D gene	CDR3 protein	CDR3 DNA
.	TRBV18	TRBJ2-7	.	CASSPVNAGAYEQYF	TGTGCCAGCTCACCAGTAAACGCCGGGGCCTACGAGCAGTACTTC
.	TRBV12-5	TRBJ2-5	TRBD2	CASGLVLLAGTFQETQYF	TGTGCTAGTGGTTTGGTACTCCTAGCGGGGACGTTCCAAGAGACCCAGTACTTC
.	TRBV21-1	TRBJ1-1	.	CASSTPGQGPEAFF	TGTGCCAGCAGCACGCCGGGACAGGGCCCTGAAGCTTTCTTT
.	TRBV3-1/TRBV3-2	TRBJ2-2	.	CASSHPRERVGTGELFF	TGTGCCAGCAGCCATCCTAGGGAGAGAGTGGGGACCGGGGAGCTGTTTTTT
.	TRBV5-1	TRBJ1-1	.	CASSSLSVNTEAFF	TGCGCCAGCAGTTCCTTATCGGTGAACACTGAAGCTTTCTTT
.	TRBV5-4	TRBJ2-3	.	CASSSTGSDTQYF	TGTGCCAGCAGCTCTACAGGGTCAGATACGCAGTATTTT
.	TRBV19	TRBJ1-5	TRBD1	CASSTRQGPQPQHF	TGTGCCAGTAGTACCAGACAGGGGCCTCAGCCCCAGCATTTT
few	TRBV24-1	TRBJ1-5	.	CATSASTNQPQHF	TGTGCCACCAGTGCCTCGACTAATCAGCCCCAGCATTTT
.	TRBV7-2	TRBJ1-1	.	CASSALQNTEAFF	TGTGCCAGCAGCGCACTACAGAACACTGAAGCTTTCTTT
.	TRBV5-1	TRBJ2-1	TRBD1	CASSPRQGAGNEQFF	TGCGCCAGCAGCCCAAGACAGGGGGCGGGAAATGAGCAGTTCTTC
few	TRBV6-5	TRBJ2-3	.	CASKLRGNAPDTQYF	TGTGCCAGCAAACTTAGGGGTAATGCGCCAGATACGCAGTATTTT
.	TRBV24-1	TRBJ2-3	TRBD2	CATSDPLAGSDTQYF	TGTGCCACCAGTGACCCACTAGCGGGATCAGATACGCAGTATTTT
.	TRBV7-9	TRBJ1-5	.	CASSNIGGQPQHF	TGTGCCAGCAGCAACATCGGGGGTCAGCCCCAGCATTTT
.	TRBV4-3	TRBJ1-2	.	CASSHSSYGYTF	TGCGCCAGCAGCCATTCCAGCTATGGCTACACCTTC
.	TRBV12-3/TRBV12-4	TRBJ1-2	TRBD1	CASTLGTGNGYTF	TGTGCCAGCACCCTGGGGACAGGAAATGGCTACACCTTC
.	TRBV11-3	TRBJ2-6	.	CASSLGRLSGANVLTF	TGTGCCAGCAGCTTAGGAAGACTCTCTGGGGCCAACGTCCTGACTTTC
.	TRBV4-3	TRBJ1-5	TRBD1	CASSQTGSVQPQHF	TGCGCCAGCAGCCAGACAGGGTCGGTTCAGCCCCAGCATTTT